This T cell receptor beta chain was identified in a study of response to subunit inactivated influenza vaccine. General study points: The authors suggested that few new T cells are recruited per seasonal influenza vaccination.

TCRdb re-called the RT-PCR reads through MiXCR, storing one row per CDR3 protein. The sample carries more than 450,000 distinct CDR3 sequences, 7.5% to 8.5% recorded once. Turning to this clonotype: The antigen remains unidentified.

The source of this sequence is a man between 50 and 75 years old who received an inactivated influenza vaccine. The sample here was PBMCs from blood, taken 23 to 25 months after vaccination.

Here the CDR3 reads CASSGTEIRWEQYF. The CDR3 DNA reads as TGTGCCAGCAGCGGGACCGAAATTAGATGGGAGCAGTACTTC. The V call is TRBV12-3 or TRBV12-4, the J call TRBJ2-7; possibly TRBD1 or TRBD2 for D (5 bases each). V shed 6 bases and J shed 7 bases, with 19 bases lying between them. CDR3 size: 14 residues.